The present T cell receptor beta chain was sequenced within a study of blood T cell repertoires in COVID-19. Study information: The cDNA or gDNA used as material had been derived from T cells, B-cell-depleted T cells, or PBMCs.

The CDR3 has 15 residues. Germline CDR1 reads MDHEN; CDR2 reads SYDVKM. After removal of 4 bases from V and 7 bases from J, the junction contained 5 bases not matched to a gene. In the authors' workflow: Estimation of nucleated cell counts relied on the amplification of reference gene primers. Libraries were prepared by immunoSEQ multiplex PCR; TCRdb keeps only in-frame clonotypes and omits some of them. V, J and clone size were drawn from that table, and D and trimming were deduced from the DNA. The table shows about 360,000 clones, with roughly 86% occurring only once. The sequence came from a human donor in a cohort sampled during active COVID-19. The sample taken for sequencing was peripheral blood. The rearrangement joins TRBV28 to TRBJ2-2; 11 positions agree with TRBD1. The CDR3 sequence: CASSSGQGANGELFF. The DNA of the CDR3 is TGTGCCAGCAGTTCAGGACAGGGGGCTAACGGGGAGCTGTTTTTT.